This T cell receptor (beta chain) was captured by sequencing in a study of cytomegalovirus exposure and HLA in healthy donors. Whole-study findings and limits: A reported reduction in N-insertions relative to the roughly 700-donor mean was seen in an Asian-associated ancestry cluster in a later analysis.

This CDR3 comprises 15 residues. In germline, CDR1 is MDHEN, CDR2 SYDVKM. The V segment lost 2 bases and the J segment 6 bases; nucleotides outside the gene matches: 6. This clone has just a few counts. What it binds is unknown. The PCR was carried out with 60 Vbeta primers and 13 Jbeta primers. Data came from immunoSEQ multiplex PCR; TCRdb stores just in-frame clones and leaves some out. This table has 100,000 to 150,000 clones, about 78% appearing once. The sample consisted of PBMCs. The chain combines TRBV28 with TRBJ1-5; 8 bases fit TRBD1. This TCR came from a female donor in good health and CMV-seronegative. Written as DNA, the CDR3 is TGTGCCAGCAGTTTACCAGTGGACAGGGTTCAGCCCCAGCATTTT. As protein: CASSLPVDRVQPQHF.